These 22 T cell receptor beta chains share one sample of origin, sequenced in a study of T cell repertoires in cytomegalovirus infection. TCRdb redid the calling of the reads with MiXCR, one entry per CDR3 protein. In the table there are some 480,000 distinct CDR3 sequences, 30% to 40% of which are singletons. These TCRs are of unknown antigen specificity. The sequencing used cultured PBMCs, collected from culture after CMV antigen stimulation. The receptors shown here come from a human donor in good health (CMV status not recorded). Some clones in this sample may be carry-over from other donors' samples.

The chain uses TRBV5-4 and TRBJ2-5, with 12 nucleotides matching TRBD2. The CDR3 length is 16 residues. Trimming cost V 0 bases and J 2 bases; bases outside gene matches: 2. Germline V gene data show CDR1 as SGHNT and CDR2 as YYREEE (reference sequence). The CDR3 DNA reads TGTGCCAGCAGCTTGGTTCTAGCGGGAGGGCAAGAGACCCAGTACTTC. As protein: CASSLVLAGGQETQYF.

This clonotype was seen ten or more times. V gene TRBV6-5 combines with J gene TRBJ1-1; D unclear. CDR3 length equals 14 residues. Trimming pared 0 bases from V and 3 bases from J, leaving 8 bases between. Germline V gene lookup returns CDR1 MNHEY and CDR2 SVGAGI. The CDR3 reads CASSYSSGYTEAFF. CDR3 coding DNA: TGTGCCAGCAGTTACTCCAGCGGGTACACTGAAGCTTTCTTT.

This clonotype was observed a handful of times. The chain has TRBV12-3 or TRBV12-4 and TRBJ2-7, with TRBD1 matching 8 bases. The CDR3 is 14 amino acids. The junction had 8 bases not matched to a gene; V was cut back by 6 bases and J by 4 bases. CDR3 protein: CASSPGTGFYEQYF. For the CDR3, the DNA is TGTGCCAGCAGCCCCGGGACAGGTTTTTACGAGCAGTACTTC.

A few counts support this clonotype. The J gene is TRBJ2-2, the V gene TRBV5-6; unclear D gene. Trimming shortened V by 7 bases and J by 1 base, and 14 bases separated the two germline ends. Germline CDR1 and CDR2: SGHDT and YYEEEE. The CDR3 has 15 amino acids. The DNA of the CDR3 is TGTGCCAGCTCGACGGCACGGAAGAACACCGGGGAGCTGTTTTTT. It is translated as CASSTARKNTGELFF.

The rearrangement uses TRBV15 and TRBJ1-2; the D gene is possibly TRBD1 (5 bases). The length of the CDR3 is 17 residues. V lost 0 bases and J 2 bases, leaving 16 bases between the germline ends. CDR1 LNHNV and CDR2 YYDKDF come from the germline V gene (reference sequence). Written as DNA, the CDR3 is TGTGCCACCAGCAGAGATTGGGAAACAGGACGGAACTATGGCTACACCTTC. Its translation: CATSRDWETGRNYGYTF.

This chain connects TRBV7-4 to TRBJ2-1; 10 bases match TRBD2. V was clipped by 1 base and J by 6 bases; unmatched bases: 15. CDR3 length: 19 amino acids. From germline, CDR1 is SGHVT and CDR2 SQSDAQ. CDR3 bases: TGTGCCAGCAGCTTAGGACTAGCGGGCGCTGATCCTCTCTTCAATGAGCAGTTCTTC. Its translation is CASSLGLAGADPLFNEQFF.

The chain carries TRBV6-2 or TRBV6-3 and TRBJ1-1; D may be TRBD1 (5 bases). CDR3 length: 14 amino acids. Germline V gene sequence: CDR1 MNHEY, CDR2 SVGEGT. The germline V and J ends were trimmed by 2 bases and 7 bases, with 14 bases remaining between them. CDR3 region: CASSYQGSGIEAFF. The CDR3 region has the DNA TGTGCCAGCAGTTACCAGGGCAGTGGTATTGAAGCTTTCTTT.

This clonotype has just a few counts. The chain couples TRBV5-1 to TRBJ2-2; TRBD2 matches 13 bases. The CDR3 runs 17 residues. Germline V lookup: CDR1 SGHRS, CDR2 YFSETQ. V was pared by 5 bases and J by 0 bases, with 4 bases of the junction left unmatched. The CDR3 here is CASRDGTSGTNTGELFF. CDR3 DNA: TGCGCCAGCAGGGATGGGACTAGCGGGACGAACACCGGGGAGCTGTTTTTT.

V and J are TRBV27 and TRBJ2-5, with TRBD2 matching 14 bases. The CDR3 is 17 amino acids. Per germline, CDR1 MNHEY and CDR2 SMNVEV (reference sequence). V gave up 5 bases and J gave up 2 bases; unmatched junction bases: 7. CDR3 sequence reads: CASSPGLAGGGQETQYF. CDR3 bases: TGTGCCAGCAGTCCCGGACTAGCGGGAGGAGGGCAAGAGACCCAGTACTTC.

This clonotype was counted between two and nine times. CDR3: CASSLMSGGPSTDTQYF. The CDR3 nucleotides are TGTGCCAGCAGCTTAATGTCGGGCGGCCCCAGCACAGATACGCAGTATTTT. This chain joins TRBV7-3 and TRBJ2-3; D uncertain. The CDR3 sequence is 17 residues long. Germline assignment: CDR1 SGHTA and CDR2 FQGTGA. V was pared by 1 base and J by 0 bases, with 14 bases between. Supplemented by reference TRBV7-3 and TRBJ2-3, the full variable domain reads GAGVSQTPSNKVTEKGKYVELRCDPISGHTALYWYRQSLGQGPEFLIYFQGTGAADDSGLPNDRFFAVRPEGSVSTLKIQRTERGDSAVYLCASSLMSGGPSTDTQYFGPGTRLTVL.

This chain connects TRBV25-1 to TRBJ2-1; 7 bases agree with TRBD2. Per the germline V gene, CDR1 is MGHDK and CDR2 is SYGVNS. The length of the CDR3 is 13 residues. With 2 bases clipped from V and 11 bases from J, the junction kept 6 bases outside the gene matches. CDR3 nucleotide sequence: TGTGCCAGCAGTGAACGGGAAGCGGGAAAGCAGTTCTTC. Protein: CASSEREAGKQFF.

The rearrangement joins TRBV6-2 or TRBV6-3 to TRBJ2-1; possibly TRBD2 for D (6 bases). CDR3 size: 16 residues. Germline CDR1 is MNHEY and CDR2 is SVGEGT. Trimming took 0 bases from V and 4 from J, leaving 13 bases between them. DNA of the CDR3: TGTGCCAGCAGTTACTCGAAAGCGGGCGGTTACAATGAGCAGTTCTTC. This gives the protein CASSYSKAGGYNEQFF.

The V and J genes are TRBV11-2 and TRBJ1-1; D is uncertain. Germline assignment: CDR1 SGHAT and CDR2 FQNNGV. This CDR3 spans 13 amino acids. Trimming stripped 3 bases from V and 6 bases from J, with 11 bases between. DNA for the CDR3: TGTGCCAGCAGCTTTGCGGGGTTCGCTGAAGCTTTCTTT. This sequence encodes CASSFAGFAEAFF.

The chain recombines TRBV19 with TRBJ2-7; 9 bases match TRBD2. This CDR3 spans 12 amino acids. Trimming cost V 11 bases and J 3 bases; bases outside gene matches: 5. Germline values: CDR1 LNHDA, CDR2 SQIVND (reference sequence). The CDR3 nucleotides are TGTGCCCTAAGCGGGAGGAGCTACGAGCAGTACTTC. Amino acids: CALSGRSYEQYF.

This clonotype showed up many times. The DNA is left out, because the CDR3 cannot be placed on it with certainty; the CDR3 is given as TCRdb lists it. The V gene is TRBV7-5, the J gene TRBJ1-4; the D call of TRBD1 is as the table states it, not checked on the DNA. TRBV7-5 is a pseudogene locus. The CDR3 has 15 amino acids, counting both end residues. The CDR3 is CISVPEPPVGEKLFF.

This clonotype appeared a few times. The V gene is TRBV28, the J gene TRBJ2-7; a weak D match, TRBD2 (6 bases). In germline, CDR1 is MDHEN, CDR2 SYDVKM. V was trimmed by 4 bases and J by 0 bases, leaving 13 bases between them. The CDR3 totals 15 residues. Here the CDR3 reads CASSYPGSGSYEQYF. CDR3 nucleotide sequence: TGTGCCAGCAGTTACCCGGGTAGCGGCTCCTACGAGCAGTACTTC.

The chain is built from TRBV6-6 and TRBJ1-1; TRBD1 is a possible D gene (5 bases). The CDR3 runs to 12 residues. The germline gives CDR1 MNHNY, CDR2 SVGAGI (reference sequence). V was clipped by 10 bases and J by 2 bases, with 11 bases between them. The CDR3 sequence is CATGTPNTEAFF. The CDR3 DNA sequence: TGTGCCACCGGGACGCCAAACACTGAAGCTTTCTTT.

The chain carries TRBV4-3 and TRBJ1-1; tentatively, D is TRBD1 (5 bases). This CDR3 comprises 15 residues. V was cut by 3 bases and J by 0 bases, with 11 bases left in between. Germline CDR1 and CDR2: LGHNA and YSLEER. Here the CDR3 DNA reads TGCGCCAGCAGCCAGGGGGGTTTTATGAACACTGAAGCTTTCTTT. This translates into CASSQGGFMNTEAFF.

V is TRBV4-1 and J is TRBJ2-7; 12 bases are a match to TRBD2. Germline CDR1 and CDR2: MGHRA and YSYEKL. The CDR3 totals 17 residues. V lost 0 bases to trimming and J lost 0 bases; unmatched junction nucleotides: 3. CDR3 DNA: TGCGCCAGCAGCCAAGAGCCGACTAGCGGGAGCTCCTACGAGCAGTACTTC. This gives the protein CASSQEPTSGSSYEQYF.

As concerns this clonotype: At one boundary the junction diverges from the germline segment, which might be a read error. V and J are TRBV6-5 and TRBJ2-3; 8 positions agree with TRBD2. This CDR3 is 16 amino acids long. CDR1 and CDR2 from the germline V gene are MNHEY and SVGAGI. In nucleotides, the CDR3 is TGTGCCAGCAGTTACTCGAGCGGGAGTCTCACAGGTACGCAGTATTTT. Its translation is CASSYSSGSLTGTQYF.

About this clonotype itself: A much larger clone sits a single nucleotide away, making a read error possible. V gene TRBV7-2 combines with J gene TRBJ1-1; a weak D match, TRBD1 (6 bases). Germline V gene data show CDR1 as SGHTA and CDR2 as FQGNSA. This CDR3 contains 13 residues. CDR3: CASSPDWDTEASF. DNA for the CDR3: TGTGCCAGCAGCCCAGACTGGGACACTGAAGCTTCCTTT.

In this sample, this clonotype turned up a few times. This chain links TRBV28 with TRBJ2-6; D not certain. The CDR3 is 16 residues long. V dropped 7 bases and J dropped 4 bases, with 17 bases sitting between them. Germline V gene sequence: CDR1 MDHEN, CDR2 SYDVKM. The DNA of the CDR3 is TGTGCCAGCACCTTCCCCGGTTTAGTGGGGGCCAACGTCCTGACTTTC. This codes for CASTFPGLVGANVLTF.